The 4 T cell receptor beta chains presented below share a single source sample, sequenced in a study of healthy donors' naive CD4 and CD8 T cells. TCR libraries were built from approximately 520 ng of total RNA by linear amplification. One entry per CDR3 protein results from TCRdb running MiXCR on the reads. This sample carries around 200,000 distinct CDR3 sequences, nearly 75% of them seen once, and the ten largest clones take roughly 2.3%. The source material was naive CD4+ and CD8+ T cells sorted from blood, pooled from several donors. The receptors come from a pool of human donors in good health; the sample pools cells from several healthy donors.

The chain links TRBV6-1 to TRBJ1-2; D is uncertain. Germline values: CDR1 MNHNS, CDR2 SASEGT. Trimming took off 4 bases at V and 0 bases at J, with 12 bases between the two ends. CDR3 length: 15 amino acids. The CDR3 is CASSAENRANYGYTF. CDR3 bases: TGTGCCAGCAGTGCCGAGAATAGAGCTAACTATGGCTACACCTTC.

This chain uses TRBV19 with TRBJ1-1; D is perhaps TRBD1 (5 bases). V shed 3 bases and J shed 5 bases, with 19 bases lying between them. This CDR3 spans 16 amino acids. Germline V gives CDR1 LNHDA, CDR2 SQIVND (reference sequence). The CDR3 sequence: CASSMAGLAIGTEAFF. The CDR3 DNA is TGTGCCAGTAGTATGGCGGGGCTGGCTATTGGGACTGAAGCTTTCTTT.

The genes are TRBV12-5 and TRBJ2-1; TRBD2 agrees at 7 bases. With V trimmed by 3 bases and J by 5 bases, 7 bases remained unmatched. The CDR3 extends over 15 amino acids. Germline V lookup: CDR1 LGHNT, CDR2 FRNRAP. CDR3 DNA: TGTGCTAGTGGTTTCTCCAGCGGGGTCAACAATGAGCAGTTCTTC. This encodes CASGFSSGVNNEQFF.

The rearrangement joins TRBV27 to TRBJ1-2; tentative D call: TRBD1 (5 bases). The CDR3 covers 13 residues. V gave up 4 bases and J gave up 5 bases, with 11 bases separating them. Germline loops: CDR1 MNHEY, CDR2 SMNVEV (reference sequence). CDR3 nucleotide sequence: TGTGCCAGCAGTTGGGGCCCTCAGTATGGCTACACCTTC. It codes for CASSWGPQYGYTF.